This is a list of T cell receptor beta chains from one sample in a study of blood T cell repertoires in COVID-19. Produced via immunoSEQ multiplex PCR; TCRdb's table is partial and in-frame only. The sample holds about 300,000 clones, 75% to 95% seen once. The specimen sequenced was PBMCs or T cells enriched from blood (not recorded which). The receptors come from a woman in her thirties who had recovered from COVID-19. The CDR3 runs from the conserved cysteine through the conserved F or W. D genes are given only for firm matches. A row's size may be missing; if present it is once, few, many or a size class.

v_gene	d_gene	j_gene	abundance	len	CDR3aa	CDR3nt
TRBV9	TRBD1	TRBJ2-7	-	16	CASSAGTGASSYEQYF	TGTGCCAGCAGCGCGGGGACAGGGGCCTCCTCCTACGAGCAGTACTTC
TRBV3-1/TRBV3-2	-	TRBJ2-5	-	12	CASRTGGETQYF	TGTGCCAGCAGGACTGGAGGGGAGACCCAGTACTTC
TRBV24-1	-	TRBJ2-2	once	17	CATSDGVGRGFTGELFF	TGTGCCACCAGTGATGGGGTCGGCAGAGGGTTCACCGGGGAGCTGTTTTTT
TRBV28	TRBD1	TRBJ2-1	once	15	CASSLRQGAGNEQFF	TGTGCCAGCAGTTTACGGCAGGGGGCTGGTAATGAGCAGTTCTTC
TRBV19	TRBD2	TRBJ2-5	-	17	CASSTTLGASGRETQYF	TGTGCCAGTAGTACAACCCTCGGGGCTAGCGGGAGAGAGACCCAGTACTTC
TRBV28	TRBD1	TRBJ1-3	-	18	CASSPGQGQFRTGNTIYF	TGTGCCAGCAGTCCCGGACAGGGCCAATTTAGGACTGGAAACACCATATATTTT
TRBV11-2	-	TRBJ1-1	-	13	CASSLSQNTEAFF	TGTGCCAGCAGCTTATCCCAGAACACTGAAGCTTTCTTT
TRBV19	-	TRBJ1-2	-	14	CASSQGLHDYGYTF	TGTGCCAGTAGTCAGGGACTTCATGACTATGGCTACACCTTC
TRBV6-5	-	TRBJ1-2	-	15	CASMLTGNGIYGYTF	TGTGCCAGCATGCTAACAGGAAATGGGATCTATGGCTACACCTTC
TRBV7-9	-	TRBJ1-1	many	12	CASRYREAEAFF	TGTGCCAGCAGGTACAGGGAAGCTGAAGCTTTCTTT
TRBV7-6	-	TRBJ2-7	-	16	CASSLNPSGSGYEQYF	TGTGCCAGCAGCTTAAACCCCAGCGGGTCGGGTTACGAGCAGTACTTC
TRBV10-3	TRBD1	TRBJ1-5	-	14	CAISEGQGAQPQHF	TGTGCCATCAGCGAAGGACAGGGCGCTCAGCCCCAGCATTTT
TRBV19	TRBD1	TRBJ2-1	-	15	CASSMIETGGNEQFF	TGTGCCAGTAGTATGATCGAGACAGGGGGAAATGAGCAGTTCTTC
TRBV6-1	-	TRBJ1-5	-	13	CASSDRVNQPQHF	TGTGCCAGCAGTGACAGGGTTAATCAGCCCCAGCATTTT
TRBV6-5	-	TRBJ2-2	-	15	CASSYSTESVGELFF	TGTGCCAGCAGTTACTCGACAGAATCGGTCGGGGAGCTGTTTTTT
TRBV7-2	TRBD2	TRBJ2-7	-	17	CASSSFPPSGKTYEQYF	TGTGCCAGCAGCTCCTTCCCCCCTAGCGGGAAGACCTACGAGCAGTACTTC
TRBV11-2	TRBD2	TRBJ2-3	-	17	CASSHGLAGQLRDTQYF	TGTGCCAGCAGCCATGGACTAGCGGGACAGTTAAGGGATACGCAGTATTTT
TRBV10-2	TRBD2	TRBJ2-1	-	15	CASRTLAGGGNEQFF	TGCGCCAGCAGGACTCTAGCGGGAGGTGGCAATGAGCAGTTCTTC
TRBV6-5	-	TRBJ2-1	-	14	CASSYSHGYNEQFF	TGTGCCAGCAGTTATAGCCACGGGTACAATGAGCAGTTCTTC
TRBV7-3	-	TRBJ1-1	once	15	CASSSSNRAGTEAFF	TGTGCCAGCAGCTCTTCAAACAGGGCTGGCACTGAAGCTTTCTTT
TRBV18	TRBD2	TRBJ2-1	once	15	CASSPPGLAYNEQFF	TGTGCCAGCTCACCACCGGGACTAGCCTACAATGAGCAGTTCTTC
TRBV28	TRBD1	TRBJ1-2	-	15	CASSLYQGEHYGYTF	TGTGCCAGCAGTTTGTACCAGGGGGAACACTATGGCTACACCTTC
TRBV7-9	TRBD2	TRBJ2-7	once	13	CASEGGGRDEQYF	TGTGCCAGCGAGGGTGGCGGGAGAGACGAGCAGTACTTC
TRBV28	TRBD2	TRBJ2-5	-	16	CASSPPTSGEKETQYF	TGTGCCAGCAGCCCTCCGACTAGCGGGGAGAAAGAGACCCAGTACTTC
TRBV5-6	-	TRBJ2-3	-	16	CASSFGFSGGTDTQYF	TGTGCCAGCAGCTTTGGGTTCTCTGGAGGCACAGATACGCAGTATTTT
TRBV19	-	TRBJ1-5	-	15	CASSTPGTGNQPQHF	TGTGCCAGTAGTACCCCCGGGACTGGCAATCAGCCCCAGCATTTT
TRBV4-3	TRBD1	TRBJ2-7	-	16	CASSQLSEGALGEQYF	TGCGCCAGCAGCCAACTAAGCGAGGGGGCTCTGGGCGAGCAGTACTTC
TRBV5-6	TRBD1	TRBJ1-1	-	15	CASSSNGRGPTEAFF	TGTGCCAGCAGCTCGAACGGGAGGGGGCCCACTGAAGCTTTCTTT
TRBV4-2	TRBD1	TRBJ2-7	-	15	CASSQPGQGIYEQYF	TGTGCCAGCAGCCAGCCGGGACAGGGTATTTACGAGCAGTACTTC
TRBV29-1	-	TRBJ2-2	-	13	CSVDRGNTGELFF	TGCAGCGTTGACCGGGGGAACACCGGGGAGCTGTTTTTT
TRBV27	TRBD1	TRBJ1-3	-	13	CASSLGQGDTIYF	TGTGCCAGCAGTTTAGGACAGGGTGACACCATATATTTT
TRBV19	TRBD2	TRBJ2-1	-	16	CASGLNGLAGGGEQFF	TGTGCCAGTGGGCTTAACGGGCTAGCGGGAGGTGGTGAGCAGTTCTTC
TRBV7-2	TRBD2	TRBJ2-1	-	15	CASSSRTSGRNEQFF	TGTGCCAGCAGCTCCCGGACTAGCGGGAGAAATGAGCAGTTCTTC
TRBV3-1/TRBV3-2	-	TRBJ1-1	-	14	CASSQNGGSTEAFF	TGTGCCAGCAGCCAGAACGGGGGAAGCACTGAAGCTTTCTTT
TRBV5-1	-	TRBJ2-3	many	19	CASSRSGLREMGGTDTQYF	TGCGCCAGCAGCCGGTCAGGGCTACGGGAGATGGGGGGCACAGATACGCAGTATTTT
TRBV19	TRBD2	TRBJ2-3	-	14	CASSTSGGTDTQYF	TGTGCCAGTAGTACTAGCGGGGGCACAGATACGCAGTATTTT
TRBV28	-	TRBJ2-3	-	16	CASSLYGGSDLDTQYF	TGTGCCAGCAGTTTATACGGGGGTAGCGATTTGGATACGCAGTATTTT
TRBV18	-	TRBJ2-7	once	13	CASSPVEGYEQYF	TGTGCCAGCTCTCCAGTGGAGGGCTACGAGCAGTACTTC
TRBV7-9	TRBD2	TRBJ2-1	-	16	CASSPGTSGLDNEQFF	TGTGCCAGCAGCCCCGGGACTAGCGGGCTCGACAATGAGCAGTTCTTC
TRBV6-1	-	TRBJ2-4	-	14	CASSEAEGGSIQYF	TGTGCCAGCAGTGAAGCGGAAGGTGGGAGCATTCAGTACTTC
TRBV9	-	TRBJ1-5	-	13	CASSNNSNQPQHF	TGTGCCAGCAGCAACAATAGCAATCAGCCCCAGCATTTT
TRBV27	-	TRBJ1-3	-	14	CASSWGAGGNTIYF	TGTGCCAGCAGTTGGGGTGCGGGTGGAAACACCATATATTTT
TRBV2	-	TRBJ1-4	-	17	CASTFPLTRGNNEKLFF	TGTGCCAGCACCTTCCCGCTCACCAGGGGAAATAATGAAAAACTGTTTTTT
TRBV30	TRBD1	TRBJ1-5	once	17	CAWSGGTGSRGDQPQHF	TGTGCCTGGAGCGGCGGGACAGGGAGTAGGGGGGATCAGCCCCAGCATTTT
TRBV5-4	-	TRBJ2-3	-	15	CASSFASSSTDTQYF	TGTGCCAGCAGCTTCGCTAGCTCTAGCACAGATACGCAGTATTTT
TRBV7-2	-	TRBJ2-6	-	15	CARSIGGTGANVLTF	TGTGCCAGAAGCATCGGGGGAACGGGGGCCAACGTCCTGACTTTC
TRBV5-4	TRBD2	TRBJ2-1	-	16	CASSLGGGLEFNEQFF	TGTGCCAGCAGCTTGGGGGGTGGACTAGAATTTAATGAGCAGTTCTTC
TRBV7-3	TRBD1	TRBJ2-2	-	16	CASSLSGGRGTGELFF	TGTGCCAGCAGCTTATCAGGGGGAAGGGGCACCGGGGAGCTGTTTTTT
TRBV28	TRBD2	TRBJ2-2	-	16	CASSLLASGRTGELFF	TGTGCCAGCAGTTTACTTGCTAGCGGGAGAACCGGGGAGCTGTTTTTT
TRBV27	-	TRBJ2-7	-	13	CASSSSEGYEQYF	TGTGCCAGCAGTTCCTCTGAGGGCTACGAGCAGTACTTC
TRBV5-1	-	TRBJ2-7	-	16	CASSQGSTGLSYEQYF	TGCGCCAGCAGCCAGGGGTCTACAGGACTTTCCTACGAGCAGTACTTC
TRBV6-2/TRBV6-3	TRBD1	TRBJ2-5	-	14	CASSYSTGGETQYF	TGTGCCAGCAGTTACTCCACAGGGGGGGAGACCCAGTACTTC
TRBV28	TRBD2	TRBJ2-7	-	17	CASSNFGLAGTEDEQYF	TGTGCCAGCAGTAATTTTGGGTTAGCGGGGACTGAAGACGAGCAGTACTTC
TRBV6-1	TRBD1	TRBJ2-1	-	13	CASSEQGALEQFF	TGTGCCAGCAGTGAACAGGGGGCCCTTGAGCAGTTCTTC
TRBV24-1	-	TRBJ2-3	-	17	CATSAMGLGQDTDTQYF	TGTGCCACCAGCGCCATGGGGTTGGGGCAGGACACAGATACGCAGTATTTT
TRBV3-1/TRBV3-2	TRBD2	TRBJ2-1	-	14	CASSQSWGGGEQFF	TGTGCCAGCAGCCAATCCTGGGGCGGGGGTGAGCAGTTCTTC
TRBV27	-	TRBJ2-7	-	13	CASSTSLASPTYF	TGTGCCAGCAGTACCAGCCTAGCGAGTCCTACTTACTTC
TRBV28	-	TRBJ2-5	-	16	CASSSSTEGADETQYF	TGTGCCAGCAGTTCCTCAACGGAAGGGGCAGACGAGACCCAGTACTTC